The 7 T cell receptor beta chains reported below all come from one sample, sequenced in a study of a mutant IDH1 vaccine in newly diagnosed glioma. Described time point: week 5, during vaccination. It was 300 ug of mutant IDH1 20-mer peptide that made up each vaccine dose, given with topical imiquimod. These receptors' antigens are unknown. Sequencing used immunoSEQ multiplex PCR; TCRdb keeps in-frame clones, though not all of them. The sample consists of about 25,000 clones, approximately 80% of them appearing once. Here the sequenced sample was PBMCs, taken from a glioma patient whose treatment included an IDH1 peptide vaccine. Every receptor here comes from a man aged 35-49 years with glioma.

V usage is TRBV4-2 and J usage is TRBJ2-5; 13 nucleotides line up with TRBD2. The V gene's germline CDR1 is LGHNA and CDR2 YNFKEQ. Trimming took 2 bases from V and 5 from J; bases not matched to a gene: 2. CDR3 size: 15 residues. The CDR3 loop is CASSQTSGRDETQYF. The CDR3 coding sequence is TGTGCCAGCAGCCAAACTAGCGGGAGGGATGAGACCCAGTACTTC.

This sequence joins TRBV11-3 and TRBJ2-1, with TRBD2 matching over 14 bases. The junction had 10 bases not matched to a gene; V was cut back by 5 bases and J by 7 bases. Looked up from germline, CDR1 is SGHNT and CDR2 is YENEEA. The CDR3 has 17 amino acids. This CDR3 is CASSARTSGRLGNEQFF. Written as DNA, the CDR3 is TGTGCCAGCAGCGCCCGGACTAGCGGGAGGTTGGGGAATGAGCAGTTCTTC.

This clone rates as medium-sized. The CDR3 spells CASSNFNQASGPQYEQYV. In DNA form, the CDR3 reads TGTGCCAGCAGCAATTTCAACCAGGCCTCGGGACCTCAGTACGAGCAGTACGTC. The chain has TRBV21-1 and TRBJ2-7. TRBV21-1 is flagged as a pseudogene. The CDR3 length is 18 residues.

The chain recombines TRBV7-9 with TRBJ2-5; no reliable D call. V dropped 1 base and J dropped 7 bases, with 7 bases sitting between them. The CDR3 is 12 amino acids. The V gene's germline CDR1 is SEHNR and CDR2 FQNEAQ (reference sequence). This CDR3 is CASSLGTGTQYF. CDR3 sequence (DNA): TGTGCCAGCAGCTTAGGCACGGGGACCCAGTACTTC.

This clone has more than one count but fewer than ten. The chain is built from TRBV25-1 and TRBJ2-7, with D perhaps matching TRBD2 (6 bases). Germline V CDR1 and CDR2: MGHDK, SYGVNS. The V end lost 4 bases, the J end lost 9 bases, and 13 bases lay between the germline ends. CDR3 length: 12 amino acids. The DNA of the CDR3 is TGTGCCAGCAGTGGAAGTGACGGGGGGCAGTACGTC. Translated, it gives CASSGSDGGQYV.

The V call is TRBV11-2, the J call TRBJ2-2; D might be TRBD1 or TRBD2, each matching 6 bases. The V and J ends lost 1 base and 7 bases respectively, with 13 bases between them. The CDR3 totals 15 residues. Germline assignment: CDR1 SGHAT and CDR2 FQNNGV. The CDR3 DNA sequence: TGTGCCAGCAGCTTAGCGTCGGGGGCCGTCGGGGAGCTGTTTTTT. This gives the protein CASSLASGAVGELFF.

V is TRBV6-5 and J is TRBJ2-7, with 7 nucleotides matching TRBD1. Trimming at V came to 6 bases and at J to 5 bases, leaving 4 bases not matched to a gene. CDR3 size: 12 residues. Germline V gene lookup returns CDR1 MNHEY and CDR2 SVGAGI. The DNA of the CDR3 is TGTGCCAGCAGGCGTACAGGGGACGAGCAGTACTTC. Protein product: CASRRTGDEQYF.